Described below is a single T cell receptor beta chain sequence and its context. The target antigen is unknown. Sample-barcoded 5' priming and a J-beta primer mix drove a second PCR of about 6 to 11 cycles. Each of the cDNA molecules was tagged by a template-switch adaptor with 12 random nucleotides. TCRdb ran MiXCR on the 5' RACE reads and lists one entry per CDR3 protein. The table includes about 540,000 distinct CDR3 sequences, around 24% detected once. The data stem from a study of blood T cells in healthy people across ages. General study findings and limits: Both higher diversity and more naive CD4+ cells marked long-lived donors when set against aged donors.

The CDR3 extends over 15 amino acids. Losses at the gene ends were 0 bases for V and 4 bases for J; bases not matched to a gene: 2. Germline CDR1 is DFQATT and CDR2 is SNEGSKA (reference sequence). This same sample was also part of a study on T cells of mothers and their children. From that study: There were over 8.5 million TCR beta CDR3 reads from each mother and about 3 million from each child.

What was sequenced was blood. The chain carries TRBV20-1 and TRBJ2-1, with TRBD1 identical over 11 bases. The clonotype comes from a boy aged 5-17 years in good health. CDR3 DNA: TGCAGTGCTAGAGATCGGGACAGGGGGTACAATGAGCAGTTCTTC. It translates to CSARDRDRGYNEQFF.